The 17 T cell receptor beta chains given below trace back to one sample, sequenced in a study of T cells in Graves' hyperthyroidism and ophthalmopathy. Researchers took RNA transcripts and amplified the TCR beta CDR3 regions from them. Using the HTBI primer set, a first-round RT-PCR was run on the TCR CDR3. TCRdb processed the multiplex PCR reads anew with MiXCR; each CDR3 protein has one entry. This table has approximately 640,000 distinct CDR3 sequences, roughly 46% appearing once. Sequencing input: peripheral blood or thyroid tissue (not recorded which). The origin of the receptors is an adult man with Graves' disease, either hyperthyroidism or ophthalmopathy (not recorded which).

The chain links TRBV12-3 or TRBV12-4 to TRBJ1-4; D ambiguous. CDR3 length: 16 amino acids. The V end was cut by 2 bases, the J end by 8 bases, with 18 bases between. This CDR3 reads CASSLSTGVGGEKLFF. CDR3 bases: TGTGCCAGCAGTTTATCTACTGGGGTAGGTGGGGAAAAACTGTTTTTT.

This clonotype showed up many times. The DNA for the CDR3 is TGTGCCAGCAGCTTAACCTGGGCAAACACTGAAGCTTTCTTT. Encoded protein: CASSLTWANTEAFF. The V gene is TRBV7-9, the J gene TRBJ1-1, with D uncertain. V dropped 2 bases and J dropped 2 bases, with 9 bases sitting between them. Germline assignment: CDR1 SEHNR and CDR2 FQNEAQ (reference sequence). This CDR3 has 14 residues.

This clonotype was recorded many times. This sequence joins TRBV20-1 and TRBJ1-5; D gene unclear. CDR3 size: 14 residues. Germline assignment: CDR1 DFQATT and CDR2 SNEGSKA (reference sequence). V shed 6 bases and J shed 2 bases, with 14 bases lying between them. Written as DNA, the CDR3 is TGCAGTGCCCAAGTAGGGAATGGCAATCAGCCCCAGCATTTT. Its translation: CSAQVGNGNQPQHF.

The rearrangement uses TRBV6-5 and TRBJ1-2; D might be TRBD1 (5 bases). Germline lookup yields CDR1 MNHEY and CDR2 SVGAGI. The CDR3 consists of 15 residues. V lost 6 bases and J lost 4, with 18 bases in between. As DNA, the CDR3 is TGTGCCAGCAGCTTAGCCCCGGGGCCGGTCTATGGCTACACCTTC. It yields the protein CASSLAPGPVYGYTF.

V gene TRBV20-1 combines with J gene TRBJ2-6, with no clear D. This CDR3 contains 16 residues. Germline loops: CDR1 DFQATT, CDR2 SNEGSKA (reference sequence). V lost 4 bases, J lost 0 bases, and 13 bases lay in between. CDR3 protein: CSAIPQESSGANVLTF. In nucleotides, the CDR3 is TGCAGTGCTATTCCTCAGGAGAGCTCTGGGGCCAACGTCCTGACTTTC.

The genes are TRBV6-1 and TRBJ2-2, with TRBD1 matching over 8 bases. Germline V gene data show CDR1 as MNHNS and CDR2 as SASEGT. The CDR3 consists of 16 residues. V trimming: 5 bases; J trimming: 5 bases; junction bases outside the gene matches: 10. The DNA of the CDR3 is TGTGCCAGCAGTACAAGTCAGGGGGCGGATACCGGGGAGCTGTTTTTT. Translating it yields CASSTSQGADTGELFF.

The sample holds many counts of this clonotype. The J gene is TRBJ2-7, the V gene TRBV19; D call uncertain. This CDR3 region has 13 residues. Germline CDR1 is LNHDA and CDR2 is SQIVND (reference sequence). Trimming removed 7 bases from V and 3 bases from J, with 13 bases in between. CDR3 sequence: CASTGTGDYEQYF. As DNA, the CDR3 is TGTGCCAGTACAGGTACGGGTGACTACGAGCAGTACTTC.

Note on this clonotype: Being one base from a much bigger clone, this may be a read error. The chain employs TRBV7-3 and TRBJ1-2; 10 nucleotides align to TRBD1. This CDR3 region has 15 residues. Germline values: CDR1 SGHTA, CDR2 FQGTGA. Losses at the gene ends were 2 bases for V and 7 bases for J; bases not matched to a gene: 7. The CDR3 is CASSLVGQGVGGYTF. In DNA form, the CDR3 reads TGTGCCAGCAGCTTAGTAGGACAGGGGGTAGGTGGCTACACCTTC.

In this sample, this clonotype turned up once. The rearrangement joins TRBV24-1 to TRBJ2-2; D is ambiguous. Trimming stripped 0 bases from V and 5 bases from J, with 6 bases between. CDR1 and CDR2 from the germline V gene are KGHDR and SFDVKD. The CDR3 spans 14 residues. Here the CDR3 DNA reads TGTGCCACCAGTGATTTGACCGGGACCGGGGAGCTGTTTTTT. Protein: CATSDLTGTGELFF.

Turning to this clonotype: A read error is possible here, since a much larger clone lies one base away. This sequence joins TRBV10-3 and TRBJ1-6; TRBD1 agrees at 8 bases. Per the germline V gene, CDR1 is ENHRY and CDR2 is SYGVKD. Trimming removed 3 bases from V and 8 bases from J; junction bases left unmatched: 3. The CDR3 loop spans 14 amino acids. The CDR3 reads CAISEGGQDSPLHF. The CDR3 region has the DNA TGTGCCATCAGTGAAGGGGGACAGGATTCACCCCTCCACTTT.

The genes are TRBV11-2 and TRBJ2-2; 8 positions match TRBD1. Per germline, CDR1 SGHAT and CDR2 FQNNGV. V lost 8 bases to trimming and J lost 8 bases; unmatched junction nucleotides: 13. CDR3 size: 15 residues. The CDR3 DNA sequence: TGTGCCAGCGCAGGACAGGGTGGGAGCATTGGGGAGCTGTTTTTT. This codes for CASAGQGGSIGELFF.

The V gene is TRBV5-1, the J gene TRBJ1-1; possibly TRBD1 for D (5 bases). The V gene's germline CDR1 is SGHRS and CDR2 YFSETQ. V was cut by 4 bases and J by 6 bases, with 19 bases left in between. The CDR3 consists of 15 residues. The CDR3 bases are TGCGCCAGCAGCCAAGACGACAGCCTTACCTCTGAAGCTTTCTTT. Protein sequence: CASSQDDSLTSEAFF.

This rearrangement joins TRBV29-1 to TRBJ2-2; 12 nucleotides align to TRBD1. After removal of 7 bases from V and 12 bases from J, the junction contained 6 bases not matched to a gene. This CDR3 spans 12 amino acids. Germline values: CDR1 SQVTM, CDR2 ANQGSEA. The CDR3 is CSGGTGGGKLFF. The CDR3 region has the DNA TGCAGCGGCGGGACAGGGGGCGGAAAGCTGTTTTTT.

The CDR3 region has the DNA TGCAGCGTTGACCCAAGGAACACTGAAGCTTTCTTT. Translated, it gives CSVDPRNTEAFF. This chain links TRBV29-1 with TRBJ1-1; D ambiguous. In germline, CDR1 is SQVTM, CDR2 ANQGSEA. The CDR3 runs to 12 residues. The V end lost 3 bases, the J end lost 1 base, and 6 bases lay between the germline ends.

This sequence joins TRBV7-2 and TRBJ1-1, with D possibly matching TRBD1 (5 bases). Looked up from germline, CDR1 is SGHTA and CDR2 is FQGNSA. CDR3 length equals 16 residues. Between the trimmed V and J ends, which lost 0 bases and 1 base, there was a span of 12 bases. The CDR3 spells CASSLAGVGGNTEAFF. The CDR3 DNA is TGTGCCAGCAGCTTAGCTGGGGTTGGGGGGAACACTGAAGCTTTCTTT.

This clonotype was recorded a few times. This sequence joins TRBV9 and TRBJ1-1; no clear D. V dropped 3 bases and J dropped 2 bases, with 8 bases sitting between them. CDR1 is SGDLS and CDR2 is YYNGEE in the germline V gene. This CDR3 is built from 13 residues. The CDR3 region is CASSAGLNTEAFF. For the CDR3, the DNA is TGTGCCAGCAGCGCGGGTCTCAACACTGAAGCTTTCTTT.

This clonotype was seen just once. The gene calls are TRBV20-1 and TRBJ1-5; 9 bases are a match to TRBD1. From germline, CDR1 is DFQATT and CDR2 SNEGSKA (reference sequence). This CDR3 has 15 amino acids. J gave up 3 bases and V 5 bases, and 8 bases lay outside the gene matches. The CDR3 region has the DNA TGCAGTGCTGAAGGACAGGGGATGTACAATCAGCCCCAGCATTTT. This sequence encodes CSAEGQGMYNQPQHF.